This T cell receptor beta chain appears in the sequencing data of a study of blood T cell repertoires in COVID-19. Study context: Sites across the United States, Italy and Spain contributed samples from acute and convalescent COVID-19. Sample material is recorded as cDNA or gDNA derived from T cells, B-cell-depleted T cells, or PBMCs.

The length of the CDR3 is 13 residues. Germline lookup yields CDR1 MNHNS and CDR2 SASEGT. Deletions cut 2 bases from V and 7 bases from J, with 9 bases between. The table came from immunoSEQ multiplex PCR; TCRdb's copy has only in-frame clones and leaves some out. The sample carries more than 200,000 clones, around 87% recorded once. This receptor was obtained from a woman in her 50s who had recovered from COVID-19. The V gene is TRBV6-1, the J gene TRBJ1-5, with D hard to call. The specimen sequenced was PBMCs or T cells enriched from blood (not recorded which). CDR3 region: CASSESRWQPQHF. CDR3 coding DNA: TGTGCCAGCAGTGAATCCCGGTGGCAGCCCCAGCATTTT.